The present T cell receptor beta chain was sequenced within a study of cytomegalovirus exposure and HLA in healthy donors. About this clone: Its cognate antigen is unknown.

Primers for the PCR totalled 60 Vbeta and 13 Jbeta. Sequenced by immunoSEQ multiplex PCR; TCRdb stores in-frame clones only, minus some. The sample lists under 140,000 clones, around 85% occurring once. From germline, CDR1 is SNHLY and CDR2 FYNNEI. The CDR3 is 15 residues long. V was pared by 7 bases and J by 0 bases, with 13 bases between. General study results and limits: Later on, a genetic analysis was performed. It linked a missense variant in DCLRE1C with V- and J-gene trimming of TCR beta.

This chain joins TRBV2 and TRBJ1-5, with D tentatively TRBD1 (6 bases). This TCR was sampled from a man aged 30 to 39 in good health and CMV-seropositive. Input material: PBMCs. CDR3 sequence: CASTFRGNSNQPQHF. Here the CDR3 DNA reads TGTGCCAGCACCTTCAGGGGCAATAGCAATCAGCCCCAGCATTTT.